The T cell receptor beta chain under discussion was sequenced for a study of blood T cell repertoires in COVID-19. Study background: Sources were T cells, B-cell-depleted T cells, or PBMCs; the material itself was cDNA or gDNA.

Clones were sequenced by immunoSEQ multiplex PCR, and TCRdb holds only the in-frame ones, with some missing. Of a few hundred thousand clones listed, around nine tenths are singletons. CDR1 is LGHDT, CDR2 YNNKEL, per germline (reference sequence). Between the trimmed V and J ends, which lost 6 bases and 1 base, there was a span of 14 bases. This CDR3 spans 15 amino acids. The chain couples TRBV3-1 (or the pseudogene TRBV3-2) to TRBJ2-3; D gene ambiguous. The TCR sequence derives from a woman aged 40 to 50 who had recovered from COVID-19. The material sequenced was PBMCs or T cells enriched from blood (not recorded which). CDR3 in DNA: TGTGCCAGCAGGCGCCTCGGAGATGGCACAGATACGCAGTATTTT. Translated: CASRRLGDGTDTQYF.